These 24 T cell receptor beta chains were sequenced from one sample in a study of PD-1 blockade in classical Hodgkin lymphoma. TCRdb's copy holds only in-frame clones and misses some; the assay was immunoSEQ multiplex PCR. This table has about 12,000 clones, roughly 80% appearing once. Time point given: cycle 4 day 1 (C4D1), after 6 weeks of nivolumab. Each of the patients experienced relapse following autologous stem cell transplantation, and their brentuximab vedotin exposure differed. Using magnetic negative selection, the CD4+ T cells were separated out of thawed PBMCs. The material was CD4+ T cells from blood, obtained before the fourth cycle of nivolumab. Receptors originate from a human donor with classical Hodgkin lymphoma.

CDR3 in amino acids: CAISEASRSSYEQYF. In nucleotides, the CDR3 is TGTGCCATCAGTGAGGCTAGCCGGAGCTCCTACGAGCAGTACTTC. This rearrangement joins TRBV10-3 to TRBJ2-5, with TRBD2 as a possible D gene (5 bases). The DNA matches TRBJ2-7 better at its end, which makes the J call doubtful. Germline loops: CDR1 ENHRY, CDR2 SYGVKD. This CDR3 has 15 amino acids.

The chain couples TRBV10-3 to TRBJ2-1; TRBD2 aligns across 10 bases. Germline assignment: CDR1 ENHRY and CDR2 SYGVKD. With V trimmed by 8 bases and J by 0 bases, 4 bases remained unmatched. This CDR3 is built from 15 residues. This CDR3 is CAISSSGSSYNEQFF. For the CDR3, the DNA is TGTGCCATCTCATCTAGCGGGAGCTCCTACAATGAGCAGTTCTTC.

In its sample, this clone was seen once. The chain combines TRBV5-4 with TRBJ2-3; 9 bases are a match to TRBD2. V lost 2 bases to trimming and J lost 1 base; unmatched junction nucleotides: 5. The CDR3 length is 16 residues. Germline values: CDR1 SGHNT, CDR2 YYREEE (reference sequence). CDR3 protein: CASSLGGRAGTDTQYF. CDR3 coding DNA: TGTGCCAGCAGCTTAGGCGGGAGGGCCGGCACAGATACGCAGTATTTT.

This clone was seen once. V gene TRBV7-8 combines with J gene TRBJ2-1; D is perhaps TRBD1 or TRBD2 (6 bases each). Trimming removed 1 base from V and 6 bases from J, with 13 bases in between. The V gene's germline CDR1 is SGHVS and CDR2 FQNEAQ. The CDR3 covers 15 residues. The CDR3, as DNA: TGTGCCAGCAGCTTAGTCCCCAAGGGGGGCAATGAGCAGTTCTTC. Protein sequence: CASSLVPKGGNEQFF.

The V gene is TRBV7-2, the J gene TRBJ2-3, with no clear D. CDR3 length: 14 amino acids. Trimming removed 6 bases at V and 0 bases at J, with 10 bases between. CDR1 SGHTA and CDR2 FQGNSA come from the germline V gene. The CDR3 DNA sequence: TGTGCCAGCAGTGTTCCCCTAAGCACAGATACGCAGTATTTT. The encoded protein is CASSVPLSTDTQYF. Using reference TRBV7-2 and TRBJ2-3 for the parts outside the CDR3, the full variable domain is GAGVSQSPSNKVTEKGKDVELRCDPISGHTALYWYRQSLGQGLEFLIYFQGNSAPDKSGLPSDRFSAERTGGSVSTLTIQRTQQEDSAVYLCASSVPLSTDTQYFGPGTRLTVL.

The chain links TRBV4-1 to TRBJ1-2; D not resolved. The germline V and J ends were trimmed by 0 bases and 7 bases, with 12 bases remaining between them. Germline CDR1 is MGHRA and CDR2 is YSYEKL. There are 14 residues in the CDR3. CDR3: CASSQDNSRPGYTF. DNA for the CDR3: TGCGCCAGCAGCCAAGATAATAGTAGGCCTGGCTACACCTTC.

V is TRBV14 and J is TRBJ2-7; D is possibly TRBD2 (5 bases). The CDR3 extends over 14 amino acids. V was cut by 4 bases and J by 6 bases, with 16 bases left in between. The germline V gene encodes CDR1 SGHDN and CDR2 FVKESK. This chain's CDR3 is CASSLPGVVGEQYF. The DNA for the CDR3 is TGTGCCAGCAGCCTACCCGGGGTAGTAGGCGAGCAGTACTTC. Looking up the rest from reference TRBV14 and TRBJ2-7 gives the full variable domain: EAGVTQFPSHSVIEKGQTVTLRCDPISGHDNLYWYRRVMGKEIKFLLHFVKESKQDESGMPNNRFLAERTGGTYSTLKVQPAELEDSGVYFCASSLPGVVGEQYFGPGTRLTVT.

This clone was counted once. CDR3 sequence: CSVQGAGGNTIYF. The CDR3 DNA reads as TGCAGCGTCCAGGGGGCAGGGGGAAACACCATATATTTT. The V gene is TRBV29-1, the J gene TRBJ1-3; 8 bases align to TRBD1. Trimming took 6 bases from V and 4 from J; bases not matched to a gene: 5. The germline V gene has CDR1 SQVTM and CDR2 ANQGSEA. There are 13 residues in the CDR3.

This chain uses TRBV7-2 with TRBJ2-5; TRBD1 agrees at 7 bases. The ends lost 4 bases at V and 4 bases at J; junction bases unmatched: 0. The CDR3 runs 12 residues. In germline, CDR1 is SGHTA, CDR2 FQGNSA. CDR3 loop: CASSYRGETQYF. The CDR3 DNA is TGTGCCAGCAGCTACAGGGGAGAGACCCAGTACTTC.

The chain recombines TRBV10-3 with TRBJ2-1; 9 bases line up with TRBD2. V gave up 0 bases and J gave up 10 bases; unmatched junction bases: 10. CDR1 ENHRY and CDR2 SYGVKD come from the germline V gene. CDR3 size: 16 residues. The CDR3 spells CAISESLAGDPGEQFF. Written as DNA, the CDR3 is TGTGCCATCAGTGAGTCGTTAGCGGGGGACCCTGGGGAGCAGTTCTTC.

This chain links TRBV5-1 with TRBJ1-6; D remains unclear. The V end was cut by 8 bases, the J end by 7 bases, with 16 bases between. The length of the CDR3 is 14 residues. Germline V gives CDR1 SGHRS, CDR2 YFSETQ. CDR3 sequence: CASSNLGWNSPLHF. CDR3 DNA: TGCGCCAGTTCTAATTTGGGATGGAATTCACCCCTCCACTTT.

V usage is TRBV5-8 and J usage is TRBJ1-2; D call uncertain. Germline V gene sequence: CDR1 SGHTS, CDR2 YDEGEE. V dropped 2 bases and J dropped 2 bases, with 10 bases sitting between them. This CDR3 has 14 amino acids. DNA for the CDR3: TGTGCCAGCAGCTTAAGACGGCCCAACTATGGCTACACCTTC. This encodes CASSLRRPNYGYTF.

The CDR3 reads CASSYSGRVYNEQYF. As DNA, the CDR3 is TGTGCCAGCAGTTACTCGGGCAGGGTGTATAACGAGCAGTACTTC. The rearrangement uses TRBV6-5 and TRBJ2-7, with a weak D call TRBD1 (5 bases). V lost 0 bases, J lost 5 bases, and 14 bases lay in between. Germline V gives CDR1 MNHEY, CDR2 SVGAGI. The CDR3 extends over 15 amino acids.

Only one count was recorded for this clone. V gene TRBV2 combines with J gene TRBJ2-5; possible D gene TRBD1, 6 bases. CDR1 and CDR2 (germline): SNHLY, FYNNEI. The CDR3 consists of 15 residues. V was pared by 4 bases and J by 2 bases, with 14 bases between. CDR3 amino acids: CASSVGDISQETQYF. CDR3 coding DNA: TGTGCCAGCAGTGTTGGGGACATTTCTCAAGAGACCCAGTACTTC.

This rearrangement joins TRBV5-1 to TRBJ1-3; D not certain. Germline V gene data show CDR1 as SGHRS and CDR2 as YFSETQ. This CDR3 is 16 amino acids long. Trimming removed 0 bases at V and 4 bases at J, with 14 bases between. The CDR3 loop reads CASSLVGNSAGNTIYF. CDR3 coding DNA: TGCGCCAGCAGCTTGGTGGGGAATAGTGCAGGAAACACCATATATTTT.

The rearrangement joins TRBV7-2 to TRBJ1-1, with D tentatively TRBD1 (5 bases). This CDR3 contains 15 residues. From germline, CDR1 is SGHTA and CDR2 FQGNSA. The ends were cut back, 1 base at V and 0 bases at J, with 9 bases in the middle. As DNA, the CDR3 is TGTGCCAGCAGCTTAGGGGGGACGGTGAACACTGAAGCTTTCTTT. This translates into CASSLGGTVNTEAFF.

Only one count was recorded for this clone. The rearrangement joins TRBV11-3 to TRBJ2-7; a possible D gene is TRBD1 (5 bases). The CDR3 runs to 13 residues. Germline loops: CDR1 SGHNT, CDR2 YENEEA. Trimming took off 0 bases at V and 5 bases at J, with 8 bases between the two ends. The CDR3 DNA reads TGTGCCAGCAGCTTAGACAGGGCCAACGAGCAGTACTTC. Protein: CASSLDRANEQYF.

This clone is a singleton in its sample. The gene calls are TRBV7-9 and TRBJ1-2; D ambiguous. Germline V gene data show CDR1 as SEHNR and CDR2 as FQNEAQ (reference sequence). The CDR3 spans 14 residues. Trimming removed 5 bases from V and 4 bases from J, with 14 bases in between. CDR3 sequence reads: CASSPTSSSYGYTF. DNA for the CDR3: TGTGCCAGCAGCCCAACCTCAAGCAGCTATGGCTACACCTTC. Drawing the rest from reference TRBV7-9 and TRBJ1-2, the complete variable domain is DTGVSQNPRHKITKRGQNVTFRCDPISEHNRLYWYRQTLGQGPEFLTYFQNEAQLEKSRLLSDRFSAERPKGSFSTLEIQRTEQGDSAMYLCASSPTSSSYGYTFGSGTRLTVV.

This chain uses TRBV4-1 with TRBJ1-1, with no clear D. Germline-derived CDR1 and CDR2 are MGHRA and YSYEKL. Trimming took off 0 bases at V and 0 bases at J, with 11 bases between the two ends. The CDR3 loop spans 16 amino acids. This CDR3 reads CASSQEDRALNTEAFF. The CDR3 nucleotides are TGCGCCAGCAGCCAAGAGGACCGAGCCCTGAACACTGAAGCTTTCTTT.

V usage is TRBV27 and J usage is TRBJ2-2; D might be TRBD1 or TRBD2, each matching 5 bases. The CDR3 is 16 residues long. Germline CDR1 reads MNHEY; CDR2 reads SMNVEV (reference sequence). The V gene lost 5 bases and the J gene lost 7 bases, with 20 bases spanning the gap. The CDR3 nucleotides read TGTGCCAGCAGTGGGACCGAGGTAGGGCCGAGCGGGGAGCTGTTTTTT. Its translation is CASSGTEVGPSGELFF.

The V and J genes are TRBV29-1 and TRBJ2-4; D is undetermined. The CDR3 has 13 residues. Trimming pared 7 bases from V and 1 base from J, leaving 11 bases between. The germline V gene has CDR1 SQVTM and CDR2 ANQGSEA. The DNA of the CDR3 is TGCAGCGCCCAAGGTGAGGCCAAAAACATTCAGTACTTC. This sequence encodes CSAQGEAKNIQYF.

The rearrangement uses TRBV11-3 and TRBJ1-2; 8 bases match TRBD1. Germline values: CDR1 SGHNT, CDR2 YENEEA. With 1 base clipped from V and 8 bases from J, the junction kept 3 bases outside the gene matches. The CDR3 consists of 13 residues. Here the CDR3 reads CASSLAGGRGYTF. The CDR3 DNA reads as TGTGCCAGCAGCTTAGCAGGGGGCCGCGGCTACACCTTC.

The chain couples TRBV10-3 to TRBJ1-1, with D possibly TRBD1 on 6 matching bases. CDR1 and CDR2 (germline): ENHRY, SYGVKD. Between the trimmed V and J ends, which lost 6 bases and 5 bases, there was a span of 16 bases. This CDR3 region has 14 residues. CDR3 sequence reads: CAISFGQIGTEAFF. For the CDR3, the DNA is TGTGCCATCAGCTTCGGACAGATCGGGACTGAAGCTTTCTTT.

The chain links TRBV20-1 to TRBJ2-7, with no clear D. Germline V gives CDR1 DFQATT, CDR2 SNEGSKA (reference sequence). The V gene lost 6 bases and the J gene lost 3 bases, with 9 bases spanning the gap. The CDR3 consists of 11 residues. This chain's CDR3 is CSASPGYEQYF. As DNA, the CDR3 is TGCAGTGCCAGCCCGGGCTACGAGCAGTACTTC.